This T cell receptor beta chain was captured by sequencing in a study of control samples from healthy donors and cancer patients. Assay used: immunoSEQ multiplex PCR; TCRdb lists only in-frame clones, some missing. The data show roughly 170,000 clones, just over 90% seen once. Trimming removed 6 bases at V and 2 bases at J, with 20 bases between. Germline-derived CDR1 and CDR2 are WSHSY and SAAADI. The CDR3 sequence is 17 residues long. This TCR derives from a woman aged 55-75 years in good health. The sample taken for sequencing was blood. The V call is TRBV10-2, the J call TRBJ1-5, with D perhaps matching TRBD1 (6 bases). CDR3: CASRDDFWGAGNQPQHF. CDR3 in DNA: TGCGCCAGCAGGGACGATTTTTGGGGGGCCGGCAATCAGCCCCAGCATTTT.